These 32 T cell receptor beta chains originate from one sample sequenced in a study of cytomegalovirus exposure and HLA in healthy donors. PCR employed 60 Vbeta and 13 Jbeta primers. Using immunoSEQ multiplex PCR, the repertoire was profiled, and TCRdb retains in-frame clones only, with some absent. The sample has some 98,000 clones; about 81% are singletons. Sequencing used PBMCs. These receptors came from a middle-aged man in good health and CMV-seronegative.

This clone has just one count. This chain uses TRBV7-2 with TRBJ2-7; 9 nucleotides match TRBD2. This CDR3 has 14 amino acids. J gave up 6 bases and V 4 bases, and 7 bases lay outside the gene matches. CDR1 SGHTA and CDR2 FQGNSA come from the germline V gene. The DNA for the CDR3 is TGTGCCAGCAGCTGGGCGGGGGGGCCCTTCGAGCAGTACTTC. Protein sequence: CASSWAGGPFEQYF.

This clone was picked up one time. The CDR3 protein is CASSYGSGVISYEQYF. Here the CDR3 DNA reads TGTGCCAGCAGTTACGGATCCGGGGTAATATCCTACGAGCAGTACTTC. The chain couples TRBV6-6 to TRBJ2-5, with a weak D call TRBD2 (5 bases). The closer fit of TRBJ2-7 to the DNA end suggests the J call may be wrong. The CDR3 has 16 amino acids. The germline CDR1 and CDR2 sequences are MNHNY and SVGAGI (reference sequence).

J is TRBJ2-5 and V is TRBV7-2, with D tentatively TRBD2 (7 bases). Germline CDR1 and CDR2: SGHTA and FQGNSA. The V end lost 5 bases, the J end lost 5 bases, and 12 bases lay between the germline ends. The CDR3 runs 13 residues. CDR3 nucleotide sequence: TGTGCCAGCAGCAGGGGGAGGGTGGAGACCCAGTACTTC. Its translation: CASSRGRVETQYF.

This clone was seen just once. This chain links TRBV2 with TRBJ1-2; D not certain. V was pared by 3 bases and J by 0 bases, with 11 bases between. Germline V gene data show CDR1 as SNHLY and CDR2 as FYNNEI. The CDR3 is made up of 15 amino acids. Here the CDR3 DNA reads TGTGCCAGCAGTGACGGCGGGAAAGCTAACTATGGCTACACCTTC. Protein sequence: CASSDGGKANYGYTF.

This chain joins TRBV7-7 and TRBJ2-5, with 12 bases matching TRBD2. With 5 bases clipped from V and 2 bases from J, the junction kept 9 bases outside the gene matches. The CDR3 covers 17 residues. The germline V gene has CDR1 SSHAT and CDR2 FNYEAQ (reference sequence). This CDR3 is CASSPSGLAGTQETQYF. CDR3 bases: TGTGCCAGCAGCCCTTCTGGACTAGCGGGGACTCAAGAGACCCAGTACTTC.

This chain joins TRBV7-2 and TRBJ1-1; possibly TRBD1 for D (5 bases). The CDR3 contains 12 residues. CDR1 is SGHTA, CDR2 FQGNSA, per germline. The V end was cut by 0 bases, the J end by 7 bases, with 6 bases between. Written as DNA, the CDR3 is TGTGCCAGCAGCTTAGCCGGGGGTGAAGCTTTCTTT. It yields the protein CASSLAGGEAFF.

The chain combines TRBV28 with TRBJ1-6; possibly TRBD1 for D (6 bases). CDR1 is MDHEN and CDR2 is SYDVKM in the germline V gene. The CDR3 has 15 amino acids. Trimming took off 2 bases at V and 8 bases at J, with 13 bases between the two ends. CDR3 sequence reads: CASSLGAGDHSPLHF. CDR3 DNA: TGTGCCAGCAGTTTAGGTGCAGGGGACCATTCACCCCTCCACTTT. Looking up the rest from reference TRBV28 and TRBJ1-6 gives the full variable domain: DVKVTQSSRYLVKRTGEKVFLECVQDMDHENMFWYRQDPGLGLRLIYFSYDVKMKEKGDIPEGYSVSREKKERFSLILESASTNQTSMYLCASSLGAGDHSPLHFGNGTRLTVT.

V and J are TRBV7-9 and TRBJ2-2, with no clear D. The CDR3 runs to 14 residues. The germline V gene has CDR1 SEHNR and CDR2 FQNEAQ (reference sequence). Trimming shortened V by 0 bases and J by 6 bases, and 8 bases separated the two germline ends. Here the CDR3 reads CASSLARTAGELFF. DNA for the CDR3: TGTGCCAGCAGCTTAGCGCGCACGGCCGGGGAGCTGTTTTTT.

In this sample, this clone turned up once. CDR3: CASSPTLAGGSRGPYEQYF. CDR3 nucleotides: TGTGCCAGCAGCCCAACACTAGCGGGGGGAAGCCGGGGACCCTACGAGCAGTACTTC. The chain couples TRBV5-4 to TRBJ2-7, with TRBD2 identical over 12 bases. The CDR3 loop spans 19 amino acids. V lost 4 bases and J lost 2; bases outside the gene matches: 16. CDR1 is SGHNT, CDR2 YYREEE, per germline (reference sequence).

The V call is TRBV7-8, the J call TRBJ2-7, with D possibly being TRBD2 (6 bases). Trimming pared 1 base from V and 4 bases from J, leaving 8 bases between. Germline V gene lookup returns CDR1 SGHVS and CDR2 FQNEAQ. This CDR3 has 13 residues. The CDR3 DNA reads TGTGCCAGCAGCTTAGGGGAGGCGTACGAGCAGTACTTC. Encoded protein: CASSLGEAYEQYF.

V gene TRBV7-2 combines with J gene TRBJ2-7; the D gene is possibly TRBD2 (7 bases). The CDR3 has 15 residues. Germline-derived CDR1 and CDR2 are SGHTA and FQGNSA. With 4 bases removed from V and 1 base from J, the gap between germline ends came to 14 bases. Here the CDR3 reads CASSSQGGWSYEQYF. For the CDR3, the DNA is TGTGCCAGCAGCTCACAGGGAGGGTGGTCCTACGAGCAGTACTTC.

The chain uses TRBV2 and TRBJ2-1; 7 nucleotides match TRBD1. J was trimmed by 9 bases and V by 5 bases; bases with no gene match: 10. The CDR3 runs 14 residues. Germline V gene sequence: CDR1 SNHLY, CDR2 FYNNEI. CDR3 nucleotides: TGTGCCAGCAGTTCCCAGAGAGGGGGCGGTGAGCAGTTCTTC. Translated: CASSSQRGGGEQFF.

The chain has TRBV27 and TRBJ1-2, with 9 bases that match TRBD1. CDR1 MNHEY and CDR2 SMNVEV come from the germline V gene (reference sequence). V trimming: 5 bases; J trimming: 6 bases; junction bases outside the gene matches: 7. This CDR3 has 14 residues. The CDR3 nucleotides are TGTGCCAGCAGTCCACAGGGGGCGCTTGATGGCTACACCTTC. It encodes CASSPQGALDGYTF.

This clone was recorded once. This chain joins TRBV7-8 and TRBJ1-1; weak D call: TRBD1 (5 bases). The ends were cut back, 4 bases at V and 9 bases at J, with 18 bases in the middle. CDR3 length: 14 amino acids. CDR1 and CDR2 (germline): SGHVS, FQNEAQ. The DNA for the CDR3 is TGTGCCAGCAGCTCGCCCGCGGACGGACACAAAGCTTTCTTT. Amino acid sequence: CASSSPADGHKAFF.

V usage is TRBV7-8 and J usage is TRBJ2-5, with 15 bases lining up with TRBD2. The DNA matches TRBJ2-7 better at its end, which makes the J call doubtful. CDR3 size: 18 residues. The germline CDR1 and CDR2 sequences are SGHVS and FQNEAQ. The CDR3 coding sequence is TGTGCCAGCAGCTTAGCTTGGACTAGCGGGGGGGTTTCCTACGAGCAGTACTTC. It is translated as CASSLAWTSGGVSYEQYF.

The V call is TRBV30, the J call TRBJ2-6, with 11 bases identical to TRBD1. J lost 0 bases, V lost 0 bases, and 7 bases had no gene match. The CDR3 is 19 residues long. Germline CDR1 is GTSNPN and CDR2 is SVGIG (reference sequence). CDR3 nucleotide sequence: TGTGCCTGGAGTGTGGGGGGGACAGGGGGAACCTCTGGGGCCAACGTCCTGACTTTC. Protein product: CAWSVGGTGGTSGANVLTF.

This clone appeared a single time. This chain uses TRBV7-2 with TRBJ2-1, with 14 bases lining up with TRBD2. Germline values: CDR1 SGHTA, CDR2 FQGNSA. This CDR3 region has 17 residues. V was pared by 2 bases and J by 7 bases, with 7 bases of the junction left unmatched. The CDR3 reads CASSLMTSGGAGNEQFF. The CDR3 region has the DNA TGTGCCAGCAGCTTAATGACTAGCGGGGGGGCGGGGAATGAGCAGTTCTTC.

The chain carries TRBV6-5 and TRBJ1-1; no clear D. Germline values: CDR1 MNHEY, CDR2 SVGAGI. Trimming took off 1 base at V and 6 bases at J, with 9 bases between the two ends. This CDR3 has 13 residues. CDR3 sequence: CASSYFGRSEAFF. CDR3 bases: TGTGCCAGCAGTTACTTTGGGAGGTCTGAAGCTTTCTTT.

The CDR3 DNA is TGTGCCAGCAGCCGAGACTGGGAAGCTTTCTTT. Its translation is CASSRDWEAFF. This chain uses TRBV5-6 with TRBJ1-1; D remains unclear. CDR1 SGHDT and CDR2 YYEEEE come from the germline V gene. Between the trimmed V and J ends, which lost 4 bases and 8 bases, there was a span of 9 bases. There are 11 residues in the CDR3.

This chain connects TRBV7-9 to TRBJ2-1; possible D gene TRBD1, 6 bases. Germline V gene lookup returns CDR1 SEHNR and CDR2 FQNEAQ (reference sequence). Trimming left V 5 bases short and J 5 bases short, with 22 bases between. This CDR3 region has 17 residues. The CDR3 spells CASSRGQFNLQNNEQFF. CDR3 bases: TGTGCCAGCAGCCGTGGACAGTTCAACCTTCAAAACAATGAGCAGTTCTTC.

A few counts support this clone. The chain uses TRBV5-4 and TRBJ2-1; 8 bases align to TRBD2. CDR1 is SGHNT and CDR2 is YYREEE in the germline V gene (reference sequence). The V segment lost 0 bases and the J segment 0 bases; nucleotides outside the gene matches: 2. This CDR3 comprises 16 residues. In DNA, the CDR3 is TGTGCCAGCAGCTTGGCCAGCGGGGGCTCCTACAATGAGCAGTTCTTC. Translating gives CASSLASGGSYNEQFF.

This clone was found a few times. The V gene is TRBV9, the J gene TRBJ1-1; TRBD1 is a possible D gene (5 bases). V shed 0 bases and J shed 7 bases, with 10 bases lying between them. There are 13 residues in the CDR3. Looked up from germline, CDR1 is SGDLS and CDR2 is YYNGEE. The CDR3 spells CASSVAVQGEAFF. CDR3 bases: TGTGCCAGCAGCGTAGCAGTGCAGGGTGAAGCTTTCTTT.

This clone was seen only once. The V gene is TRBV7-2, the J gene TRBJ1-5; D is unclear. The CDR3 contains 13 residues. V was clipped by 3 bases and J by 4 bases, with 7 bases between them. The germline gives CDR1 SGHTA, CDR2 FQGNSA. In DNA, the CDR3 is TGTGCCAGCAGCTTGACGAGGAATCAGCCCCAGCATTTT. It is translated as CASSLTRNQPQHF. Using reference TRBV7-2 and TRBJ1-5 for the parts outside the CDR3, the full variable domain is GAGVSQSPSNKVTEKGKDVELRCDPISGHTALYWYRQSLGQGLEFLIYFQGNSAPDKSGLPSDRFSAERTGGSVSTLTIQRTQQEDSAVYLCASSLTRNQPQHFGDGTRLSIL.

CDR3 sequence (DNA): TGTGCCAGCAGCCCCGGGCCGACCGGGAAGGTTTTCTTT. This codes for CASSPGPTGKVFF. The V gene is TRBV14, the J gene TRBJ1-1; D unclear. The CDR3 has 13 residues. Deletions cut 4 bases from V and 13 bases from J, with 19 bases between. Germline V CDR1 and CDR2: SGHDN, FVKESK.

By share, this clone counts as medium-sized. The J gene is TRBJ1-4, the V gene TRBV5-6, with a weak D call TRBD1 (5 bases). V lost 0 bases, J lost 5 bases, and 14 bases lay in between. CDR1 SGHDT and CDR2 YYEEEE come from the germline V gene. CDR3 length equals 16 residues. The DNA of the CDR3 is TGTGCCAGCAGCTTGGGTGCAGGGCAAACAAATGAAAAACTGTTTTTT. This sequence encodes CASSLGAGQTNEKLFF.

V usage is TRBV28 and J usage is TRBJ1-5; 8 bases agree with TRBD1. The length of the CDR3 is 10 residues. Per the germline V gene, CDR1 is MDHEN and CDR2 is SYDVKM. The CDR3 nucleotides read TGTGGGACAGGGTTCCAGCCCCAGCATTTT. Its protein product is CGTGFQPQHF.

The J gene is TRBJ2-2, the V gene TRBV7-3, with D possibly being TRBD1 (6 bases). Trimming shortened V by 2 bases and J by 6 bases, and 10 bases separated the two germline ends. Germline values: CDR1 SGHTA, CDR2 FQGTGA. This CDR3 region has 14 residues. The CDR3, as DNA: TGTGCCAGCAGCTTAGGCAGACAGGCCGGGGAGCTGTTTTTT. Its protein product is CASSLGRQAGELFF.

A word on this clone: Other DNA sequences in this specimen translate into the identical CDR3. In nucleotides, the CDR3 is TGTGCCAGCAGCTTGGGACAGATGAACACTGAAGCTTTCTTT. It encodes CASSLGQMNTEAFF. The chain joins TRBV5-4 to TRBJ1-1; D possibly corresponds to TRBD1 (5 bases). Germline loops: CDR1 SGHNT, CDR2 YYREEE (reference sequence). The CDR3 consists of 14 residues. Between the trimmed V and J ends, which lost 0 bases and 0 bases, there was a span of 6 bases.

This chain links TRBV6-9 with TRBJ1-1; 9 bases fit TRBD1. Trimming cost V 6 bases and J 0 bases; bases outside gene matches: 23. The CDR3 is made up of 21 amino acids. The germline gives CDR1 MNHGY, CDR2 SVAAGI. In DNA form, the CDR3 reads TGTGCCAGCAGGCGTTCCGGGACAGGGATGGCCCGGTCGTTGGTGAACACTGAAGCTTTCTTT. Its protein product is CASRRSGTGMARSLVNTEAFF.

CDR3 nucleotides: TGCGCCAGCAGCCTGACTAACAGACTGGTTGGCACCGGGGAGCTGTTTTTT. Protein: CASSLTNRLVGTGELFF. This chain joins TRBV4-3 and TRBJ2-2; tentatively, D is TRBD2 (5 bases). The CDR3 runs 17 residues. Germline V CDR1 and CDR2: LGHNA, YSLEER. V lost 4 bases to trimming and J lost 4 bases, with 19 bases between them.

DNA for the CDR3: TGCGCCAGCAGCCAAGATGTTAGCGCGAACACCGGGGAGCTGTTTTTT. Translated: CASSQDVSANTGELFF. The rearrangement joins TRBV4-1 to TRBJ2-2; maybe TRBD2 (5 bases). The germline V and J ends were trimmed by 0 bases and 0 bases, with 8 bases remaining between them. CDR3 length: 16 residues. Germline lookup yields CDR1 MGHRA and CDR2 YSYEKL.

The V call is TRBV6-1, the J call TRBJ1-1; D remains unclear. CDR1 and CDR2 from the germline V gene are MNHNS and SASEGT. The CDR3 runs 13 residues. With 4 bases removed from V and 3 bases from J, the gap between germline ends came to 9 bases. This CDR3 is CASSVRRDTEAFF. The CDR3 DNA reads TGTGCCAGCAGTGTCCGGAGGGACACTGAAGCTTTCTTT.